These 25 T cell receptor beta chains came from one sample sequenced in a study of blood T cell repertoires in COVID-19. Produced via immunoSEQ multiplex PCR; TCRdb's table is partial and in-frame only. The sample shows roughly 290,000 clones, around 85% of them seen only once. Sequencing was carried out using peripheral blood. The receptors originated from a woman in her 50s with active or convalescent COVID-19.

CDR3 sequence: CASSPEQGAINGYTF. Written as DNA, the CDR3 is TGTGCCAGCAGCCCAGAACAGGGGGCAATTAACGGCTACACCTTC. The rearrangement links TRBV2 to TRBJ1-2; TRBD1 agrees at 9 bases. Per the germline V gene, CDR1 is SNHLY and CDR2 is FYNNEI. The V segment lost 6 bases and the J segment 8 bases; nucleotides outside the gene matches: 13. The CDR3 is 15 residues long.

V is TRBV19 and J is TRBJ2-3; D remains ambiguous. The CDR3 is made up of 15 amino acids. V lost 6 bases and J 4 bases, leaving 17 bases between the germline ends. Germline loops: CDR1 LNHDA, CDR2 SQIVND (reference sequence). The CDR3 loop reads CASRAALPAADTQYF. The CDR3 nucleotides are TGTGCCAGTAGGGCGGCCCTACCGGCCGCAGATACGCAGTATTTT.

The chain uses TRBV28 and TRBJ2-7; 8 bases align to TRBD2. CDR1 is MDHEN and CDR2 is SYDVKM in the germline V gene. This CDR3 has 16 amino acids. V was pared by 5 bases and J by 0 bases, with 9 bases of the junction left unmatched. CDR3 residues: CASSPAGAGGSYEQYF. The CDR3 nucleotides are TGTGCCAGCAGTCCCGCGGGGGCGGGGGGCTCCTACGAGCAGTACTTC.

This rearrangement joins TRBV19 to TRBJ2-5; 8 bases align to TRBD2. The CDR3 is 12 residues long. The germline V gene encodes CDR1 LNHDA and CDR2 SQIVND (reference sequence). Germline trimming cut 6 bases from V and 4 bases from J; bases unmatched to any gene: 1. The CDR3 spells CASRREGETQYF. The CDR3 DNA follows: TGTGCCAGTAGACGGGAGGGAGAGACCCAGTACTTC.

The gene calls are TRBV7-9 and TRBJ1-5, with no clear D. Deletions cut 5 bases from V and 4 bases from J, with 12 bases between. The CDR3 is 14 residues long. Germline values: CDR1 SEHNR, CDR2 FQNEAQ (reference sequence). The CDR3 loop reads CASSGGEWNQPQHF. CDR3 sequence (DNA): TGTGCCAGCAGCGGAGGTGAGTGGAATCAGCCCCAGCATTTT.

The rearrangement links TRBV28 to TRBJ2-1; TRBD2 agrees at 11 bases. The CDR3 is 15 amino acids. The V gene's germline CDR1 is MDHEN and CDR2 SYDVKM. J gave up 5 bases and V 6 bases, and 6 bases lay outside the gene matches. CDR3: CASSKLAGAHNEQFF. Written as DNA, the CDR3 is TGTGCCAGCAGCAAACTAGCGGGAGCTCACAATGAGCAGTTCTTC.

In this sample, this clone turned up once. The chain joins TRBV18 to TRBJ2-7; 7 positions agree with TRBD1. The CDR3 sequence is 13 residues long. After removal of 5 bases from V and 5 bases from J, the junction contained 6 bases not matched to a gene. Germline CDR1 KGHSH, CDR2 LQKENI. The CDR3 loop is CASSFSQGDEQYF. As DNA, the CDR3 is TGTGCCAGCTCATTTAGCCAGGGGGACGAGCAGTACTTC.

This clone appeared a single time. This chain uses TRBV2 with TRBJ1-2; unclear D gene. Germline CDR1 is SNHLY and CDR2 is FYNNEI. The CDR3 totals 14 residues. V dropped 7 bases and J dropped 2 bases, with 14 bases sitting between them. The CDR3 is CASTLERANYGYTF. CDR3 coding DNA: TGTGCCAGCACCTTGGAGAGGGCAAACTATGGCTACACCTTC.

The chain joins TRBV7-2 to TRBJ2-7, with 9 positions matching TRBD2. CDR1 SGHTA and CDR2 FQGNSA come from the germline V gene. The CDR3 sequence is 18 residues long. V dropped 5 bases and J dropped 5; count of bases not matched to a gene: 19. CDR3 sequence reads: CASSIRTALAGERHEQYF. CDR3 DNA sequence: TGTGCCAGCAGCATCCGGACAGCCTTAGCGGGAGAACGGCACGAGCAGTACTTC.

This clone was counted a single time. The CDR3 here is CASSLAGVRRADTQYF. In nucleotides, the CDR3 is TGTGCCAGCAGCCTCGCGGGTGTCCGGCGAGCGGATACGCAGTATTTT. The rearrangement joins TRBV7-8 to TRBJ2-3, with D perhaps matching TRBD2 (5 bases). V lost 5 bases, J lost 6 bases, and 21 bases lay in between. The germline V gene encodes CDR1 SGHVS and CDR2 FQNEAQ. The CDR3 consists of 16 residues.

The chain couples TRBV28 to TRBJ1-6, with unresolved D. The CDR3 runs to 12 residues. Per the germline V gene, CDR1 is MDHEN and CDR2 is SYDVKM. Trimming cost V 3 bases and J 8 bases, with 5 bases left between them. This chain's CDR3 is CASSFRDSPLHF. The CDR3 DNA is TGTGCCAGCAGTTTCCGGGATTCACCCCTCCACTTT.

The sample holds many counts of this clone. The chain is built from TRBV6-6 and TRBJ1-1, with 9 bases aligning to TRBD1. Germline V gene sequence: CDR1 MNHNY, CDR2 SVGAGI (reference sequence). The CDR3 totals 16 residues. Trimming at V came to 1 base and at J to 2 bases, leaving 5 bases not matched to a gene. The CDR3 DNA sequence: TGTGCCAGCAGTTACTTCCGGGACAGGGTTAACACTGAAGCTTTCTTT. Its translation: CASSYFRDRVNTEAFF.

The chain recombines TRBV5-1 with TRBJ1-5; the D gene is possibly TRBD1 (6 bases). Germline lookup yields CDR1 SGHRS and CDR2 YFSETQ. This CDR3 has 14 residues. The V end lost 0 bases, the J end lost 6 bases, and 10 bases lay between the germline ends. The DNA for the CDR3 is TGCGCCAGCAGCTTGGATGGGGGCGTTCAGCCCCAGCATTTT. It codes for CASSLDGGVQPQHF.

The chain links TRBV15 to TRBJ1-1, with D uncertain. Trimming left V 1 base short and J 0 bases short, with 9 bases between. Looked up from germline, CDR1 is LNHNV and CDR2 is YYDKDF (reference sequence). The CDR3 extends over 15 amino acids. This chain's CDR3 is CATSRGSGMNTEAFF. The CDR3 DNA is TGTGCCACCAGCAGAGGTTCCGGGATGAACACTGAAGCTTTCTTT. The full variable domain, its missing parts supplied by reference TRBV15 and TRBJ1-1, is DAMVIQNPRYQVTQFGKPVTLSCSQTLNHNVMYWYQQKSSQAPKLLFHYYDKDFNNEADTPDNFQSRRPNTSFCFLDIRSPGLGDTAMYLCATSRGSGMNTEAFFGQGTRLTVV.

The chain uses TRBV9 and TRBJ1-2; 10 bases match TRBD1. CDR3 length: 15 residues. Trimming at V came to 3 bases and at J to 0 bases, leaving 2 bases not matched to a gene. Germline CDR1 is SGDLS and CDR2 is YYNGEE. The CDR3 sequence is CASSDDRGPNYGYTF. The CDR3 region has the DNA TGTGCCAGCAGCGACGACAGGGGGCCTAACTATGGCTACACCTTC.

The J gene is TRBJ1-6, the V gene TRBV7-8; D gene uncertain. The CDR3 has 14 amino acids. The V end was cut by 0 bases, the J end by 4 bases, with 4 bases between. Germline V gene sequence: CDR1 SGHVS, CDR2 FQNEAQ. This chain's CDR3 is CASSLAPYNSPLHF. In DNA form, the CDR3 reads TGTGCCAGCAGCTTAGCCCCTTATAATTCACCCCTCCACTTT.

The CDR3 sequence is CASSLLAGVVGTEYNEQFF. The CDR3 bases are TGTGCCAGCAGCTTACTAGCTGGCGTCGTGGGGACAGAGTACAATGAGCAGTTCTTC. The V gene is TRBV13, the J gene TRBJ2-1, with TRBD1 identical over 7 bases. The CDR3 totals 19 residues. Germline trimming cut 2 bases from V and 4 bases from J; bases unmatched to any gene: 17. The germline V gene encodes CDR1 PRHDT and CDR2 FYEKMQ (reference sequence).

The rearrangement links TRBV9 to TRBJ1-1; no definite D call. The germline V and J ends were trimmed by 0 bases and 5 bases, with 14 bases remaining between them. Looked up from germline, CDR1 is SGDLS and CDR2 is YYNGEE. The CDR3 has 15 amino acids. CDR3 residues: CASSVGEGWGTEAFF. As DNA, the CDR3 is TGTGCCAGCAGCGTAGGGGAGGGTTGGGGAACTGAAGCTTTCTTT.

For the CDR3, the DNA is TGTGCCAGTAGTATGGTTCCCGGCAGGGGGAACTATGGCTACACCTTC. Amino acid sequence: CASSMVPGRGNYGYTF. The V gene is TRBV19, the J gene TRBJ1-2, with 7 bases aligning to TRBD1. The CDR3 spans 16 residues. J was trimmed by 2 bases and V by 3 bases; bases with no gene match: 9. In germline, CDR1 is LNHDA, CDR2 SQIVND (reference sequence).

The CDR3: CATSPNYHSNTEAFF. The CDR3 nucleotides are TGTGCCACCAGCCCTAATTACCACTCGAACACTGAAGCTTTCTTT. J is TRBJ1-1 and V is TRBV15; D is uncertain. Trimming took off 5 bases at V and 1 base at J, with 14 bases between the two ends. The CDR3 is 15 amino acids. Per the germline V gene, CDR1 is LNHNV and CDR2 is YYDKDF (reference sequence).

For the CDR3, the DNA is TGCGCCAGCAGCTTGGAAGTGGCGGCTAGCACAGATACGCAGTATTTT. It yields the protein CASSLEVAASTDTQYF. V is TRBV5-1 and J is TRBJ2-3; D is ambiguous. The CDR3 sequence is 16 residues long. V was cut by 0 bases and J by 0 bases, with 11 bases left in between. In germline, CDR1 is SGHRS, CDR2 YFSETQ.

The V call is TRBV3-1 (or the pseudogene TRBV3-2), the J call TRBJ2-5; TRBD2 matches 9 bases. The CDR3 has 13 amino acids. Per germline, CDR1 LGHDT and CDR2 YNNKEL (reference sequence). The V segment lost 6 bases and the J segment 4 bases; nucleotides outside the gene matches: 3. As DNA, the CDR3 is TGTGCCAGCAGTGCGCGGGGGGGAGAGACCCAGTACTTC. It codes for CASSARGGETQYF.

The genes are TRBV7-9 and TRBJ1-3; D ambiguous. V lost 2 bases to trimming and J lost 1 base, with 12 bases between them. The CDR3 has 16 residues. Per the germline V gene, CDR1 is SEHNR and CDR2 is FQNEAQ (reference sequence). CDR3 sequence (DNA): TGTGCCAGCAGCTTAAGGAGCCTGAATTCTGGAAACACCATATATTTT. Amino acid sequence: CASSLRSLNSGNTIYF.

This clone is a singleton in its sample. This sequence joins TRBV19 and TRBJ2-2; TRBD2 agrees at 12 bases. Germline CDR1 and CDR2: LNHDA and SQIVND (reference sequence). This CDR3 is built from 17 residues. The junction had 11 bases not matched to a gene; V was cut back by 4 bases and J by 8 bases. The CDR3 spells CASSTWTSGISRGELFF. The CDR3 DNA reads TGTGCCAGTAGTACCTGGACTAGCGGGATTTCTAGGGGGGAGCTGTTTTTT. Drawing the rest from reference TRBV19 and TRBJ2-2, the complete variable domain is DGGITQSPKYLFRKEGQNVTLSCEQNLNHDAMYWYRQDPGQGLRLIYYSQIVNDFQKGDIAEGYSVSREKKESFPLTVTSAQKNPTAFYLCASSTWTSGISRGELFFGEGSRLTVL.

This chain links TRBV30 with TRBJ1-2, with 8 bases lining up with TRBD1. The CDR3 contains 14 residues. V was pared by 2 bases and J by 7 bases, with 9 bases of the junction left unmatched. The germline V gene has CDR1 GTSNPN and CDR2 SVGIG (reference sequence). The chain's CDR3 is CAWSKQGEGVGYTF. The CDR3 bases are TGTGCCTGGAGTAAACAGGGGGAAGGGGTTGGCTACACCTTC.